This T cell receptor (beta chain) derives from a study of blood T cell repertoires in COVID-19. Background on the study: Whether acute or convalescent, the COVID-19 samples came from the United States, Italy and Spain. PBMCs, B-cell-depleted T cells, or T cells were the source of the cDNA or gDNA that made up the material.

CDR1 and CDR2 from the germline V gene are MNHEY and SVGAGI. The CDR3 extends over 16 amino acids. The ends lost 0 bases at V and 2 bases at J; junction bases unmatched: 5. As handled by the study authors: Nucleated cell number was recorded as an estimate derived from reference gene primer amplification. Assay used: immunoSEQ multiplex PCR; TCRdb lists only in-frame clones, some missing. The V and J calls and clone size come from that table; D and trimming were worked out from the DNA. The sample has about 300,000 clones; 85% to 90% are singletons. This clone was picked up a small number of times. The rearrangement links TRBV6-5 to TRBJ2-5, with 8 bases identical to TRBD2. The source is a man between 65 and 85 years old with acute or convalescent COVID-19. Specimen: peripheral blood. The CDR3 sequence: CASSYSSTSGQETQYF. CDR3 nucleotide sequence: TGTGCCAGCAGTTACTCGAGCACTAGCGGTCAAGAGACCCAGTACTTC.